These 21 T cell receptor beta chains share one sample of origin, sequenced in a study of T-cell reconstitution after alpha-beta-depleted transplantation in children. As it was prepared, the TCRbeta library received unique molecular identifiers. TCRdb re-called the PCR reads with MiXCR, one entry per CDR3 protein. The sample includes about 600,000 distinct CDR3 sequences, approximately 12% of them seen just once. Sequences were derived from PBMCs, mostly from graft donor cells, sampled 360 days after TCRalphabeta/CD19-depleted stem cell transplant. Receptors originate from a male patient under 18 who had a stem cell transplant for acute myeloid leukemia, so the T cells may come from the graft donor.

This clonotype was observed at least ten times. This chain connects TRBV29-1 to TRBJ2-6; D is ambiguous. V lost 1 base to trimming and J lost 0 bases, with 7 bases between them. This CDR3 has 15 residues. Germline assignment: CDR1 SQVTM and CDR2 ANQGSEA. The CDR3 here is CSVEGWPSGANVLTF. The DNA of the CDR3 is TGCAGCGTTGAAGGGTGGCCCTCTGGGGCCAACGTCCTGACTTTC.

This clonotype was seen a handful of times. The chain couples TRBV7-2 to TRBJ2-5; perhaps TRBD2 as D (6 bases). Trimming took 6 bases from V and 7 from J, leaving 15 bases between them. Germline V CDR1 and CDR2: SGHTA, FQGNSA. The CDR3 is 13 residues long. The CDR3 DNA reads TGTGCCAGCAGGGGGACTCCCCAGGTGACCCAGTACTTC. Translation: CASRGTPQVTQYF.

This chain joins TRBV12-3 or TRBV12-4 and TRBJ2-1, with 12 positions matching TRBD2. This CDR3 contains 15 residues. V lost 6 bases to trimming and J lost 3 bases; unmatched junction nucleotides: 3. CDR3 nucleotide sequence: TGTGCCAGCAGCGGGACTAGCGGGTACTACAATGAGCAGTTCTTC. It codes for CASSGTSGYYNEQFF.

This clonotype has only a few counts. The chain is built from TRBV29-1 and TRBJ2-7; no clear D. The CDR3 covers 13 residues. Trimming removed 3 bases at V and 7 bases at J, with 16 bases between. Germline assignment: CDR1 SQVTM and CDR2 ANQGSEA. The CDR3 is CSVEQRRGAEQYF. CDR3 DNA sequence: TGCAGCGTTGAGCAGCGACGCGGTGCGGAGCAGTACTTC.

The genes are TRBV10-3 and TRBJ2-2, with a tentative D call TRBD1 (5 bases). The CDR3 is made up of 18 amino acids. The V gene's germline CDR1 is ENHRY and CDR2 SYGVKD. The V gene lost 2 bases and the J gene lost 3 bases, with 19 bases spanning the gap. Here the CDR3 reads CAISENPVAGIYTGELFF. CDR3 nucleotide sequence: TGTGCCATCAGTGAGAACCCAGTTGCAGGGATTTACACCGGGGAGCTGTTTTTT.

This clonotype occurred a few times. The chain joins TRBV6-2 or TRBV6-3 to TRBJ2-5; the match to TRBD1 covers 10 bases. V trimming: 5 bases; J trimming: 3 bases; junction bases outside the gene matches: 6. CDR3 size: 15 residues. Per the germline V gene, CDR1 is MNHEY and CDR2 is SVGEGT. This CDR3 reads CASSPGTGVKETQYF. CDR3 nucleotides: TGTGCCAGCAGTCCCGGGACAGGGGTCAAAGAGACCCAGTACTTC.

In this sample, this clonotype turned up a few times. V and J are TRBV20-1 and TRBJ2-3, with TRBD2 matching over 9 bases. With 6 bases clipped from V and 5 bases from J, the junction kept 12 bases outside the gene matches. Germline lookup yields CDR1 DFQATT and CDR2 SNEGSKA (reference sequence). The CDR3 contains 15 residues. In DNA form, the CDR3 reads TGCAGTGCAGCCTCCGGGACTAGCCGGGGAGATACGCAGTATTTT. Translating gives CSAASGTSRGDTQYF.

This chain uses TRBV11-2 with TRBJ2-1; 12 bases match TRBD2. Germline assignment: CDR1 SGHAT and CDR2 FQNNGV. Losses at the gene ends were 1 base for V and 3 bases for J; bases not matched to a gene: 7. The CDR3 spans 18 residues. In DNA, the CDR3 is TGTGCCAGCAGCTTAGGGGTTACTAGCGGGAGGCTCTACAATGAGCAGTTCTTC. It encodes CASSLGVTSGRLYNEQFF.

The chain recombines TRBV28 with TRBJ2-3; possible D gene TRBD1, 5 bases. The CDR3 has 13 amino acids. From germline, CDR1 is MDHEN and CDR2 SYDVKM. Between the trimmed V and J ends, which lost 10 bases and 0 bases, there was a span of 11 bases. The DNA of the CDR3 is TGTGCCAAATTCAGGGATAGCACAGATACGCAGTATTTT. Translating it yields CAKFRDSTDTQYF.

The rearrangement joins TRBV15 to TRBJ2-1; D call uncertain. The CDR3 spans 15 residues. Germline lookup yields CDR1 LNHNV and CDR2 YYDKDF (reference sequence). Trimming stripped 0 bases from V and 1 base from J, with 7 bases between. The CDR3 sequence: CATSRDGVSYNEQFF. As DNA, the CDR3 is TGTGCCACCAGCAGAGATGGGGTATCCTACAATGAGCAGTTCTTC.

This clonotype was found many times. The genes are TRBV20-1 and TRBJ2-7, with D perhaps matching TRBD1 (6 bases). Trimming shortened V by 0 bases and J by 4 bases, and 16 bases separated the two germline ends. Germline lookup yields CDR1 DFQATT and CDR2 SNEGSKA (reference sequence). The CDR3 covers 15 residues. The CDR3 loop reads CSARDSSQGRYEQYF. CDR3 bases: TGCAGTGCTAGAGATTCATCTCAGGGGAGATACGAGCAGTACTTC.

The chain joins TRBV20-1 to TRBJ2-7; D is possibly TRBD1 (5 bases). V was cut by 0 bases and J by 3 bases, with 18 bases left in between. The CDR3 is 16 residues long. Germline values: CDR1 DFQATT, CDR2 SNEGSKA (reference sequence). CDR3 coding DNA: TGCAGTGCTAGAGATTGGCGGCAGGGTCTAGTCTACGAGCAGTACTTC. Translated, it gives CSARDWRQGLVYEQYF.

The chain joins TRBV3-1 to TRBJ2-7, with TRBD2 matching 12 bases. This CDR3 comprises 17 residues. CDR1 is LGHDT, CDR2 YNNKEL, per germline (reference sequence). J was trimmed by 7 bases and V by 4 bases; bases with no gene match: 14. CDR3 nucleotide sequence: TGTGCCAGCAGCCCCCGGTTCCTAGCGGGAGGGCCGGGAGAGCAGTACTTC. Translated: CASSPRFLAGGPGEQYF.

The chain recombines TRBV6-2 or TRBV6-3 with TRBJ2-7, with 14 bases matching TRBD2. Losses at the gene ends were 6 bases for V and 6 bases for J; bases not matched to a gene: 7. The CDR3 sequence is 15 residues long. CDR1 MNHEY and CDR2 SVGEGT come from the germline V gene. This CDR3 reads CASRMSGLAGGEQYF. The CDR3 DNA follows: TGTGCCAGCAGGATGTCAGGACTAGCGGGGGGCGAGCAGTACTTC.

The chain uses TRBV28 and TRBJ2-1; 7 positions agree with TRBD2. V was clipped by 1 base and J by 7 bases; unmatched bases: 13. Germline V CDR1 and CDR2: MDHEN, SYDVKM. CDR3 length: 17 residues. The CDR3 sequence: CASSLFRTSALGNEQFF. The CDR3 DNA sequence: TGTGCCAGCAGTTTATTTCGCACTAGCGCCCTGGGAAATGAGCAGTTCTTC.

The chain is built from TRBV7-2 and TRBJ2-7; unclear D gene. The length of the CDR3 is 16 residues. Germline CDR1 is SGHTA and CDR2 is FQGNSA. V was trimmed by 1 base and J by 2 bases, leaving 15 bases between them. The CDR3 reads CASSLVAHALTYEQYF. The CDR3 DNA reads as TGTGCCAGCAGCTTAGTCGCCCATGCCCTTACCTACGAGCAGTACTTC.

This clonotype was found a few times. The chain joins TRBV7-3 to TRBJ2-2, with D possibly TRBD2 on 6 matching bases. The germline gives CDR1 SGHTA, CDR2 FQGTGA. The CDR3 totals 17 residues. Trimming left V 6 bases short and J 0 bases short, with 17 bases between. CDR3 in amino acids: CASRRWASEANTGELFF. In DNA form, the CDR3 reads TGTGCCAGCAGAAGATGGGCTAGCGAGGCGAACACCGGGGAGCTGTTTTTT. Looking up the rest from reference TRBV7-3 and TRBJ2-2 gives the full variable domain: GAGVSQTPSNKVTEKGKYVELRCDPISGHTALYWYRQSLGQGPEFLIYFQGTGAADDSGLPNDRFFAVRPEGSVSTLKIQRTERGDSAVYLCASRRWASEANTGELFFGEGSRLTVL.

This clonotype was counted a few times. The chain employs TRBV4-3 and TRBJ2-3; 12 nucleotides match TRBD2. Germline lookup yields CDR1 LGHNA and CDR2 YSLEER. V lost 0 bases, J lost 5 bases, and 12 bases stayed unmatched. This CDR3 is 19 amino acids long. The DNA of the CDR3 is TGCGCCAGCAGCCAAGATCGGACTAGCGGGACCCGGCGAGGAGATACGCAGTATTTT. As protein: CASSQDRTSGTRRGDTQYF.

The CDR3 bases are TGCAGCGTTTTTGGAGAGGCAAACACAGATACGCAGTATTTT. Translated, it gives CSVFGEANTDTQYF. The genes are TRBV29-1 and TRBJ2-3; D remains unclear. CDR3 size: 14 residues. Germline values: CDR1 SQVTM, CDR2 ANQGSEA. The V gene lost 5 bases and the J gene lost 2 bases, with 14 bases spanning the gap.

Here the CDR3 DNA reads TGTGCCAGCAGCTTAGCGTCGTGGGGCAGGGGGCCTGGAAACACCATATATTTT. Encoded protein: CASSLASWGRGPGNTIYF. The rearrangement links TRBV7-2 to TRBJ1-3; 8 nucleotides match TRBD1. The CDR3 totals 18 residues. In germline, CDR1 is SGHTA, CDR2 FQGNSA. Losses at the gene ends were 0 bases for V and 2 bases for J; bases not matched to a gene: 9. Full variable domain (rest looked up from reference TRBV7-2 and TRBJ1-3): GAGVSQSPSNKVTEKGKDVELRCDPISGHTALYWYRQSLGQGLEFLIYFQGNSAPDKSGLPSDRFSAERTGGSVSTLTIQRTQQEDSAVYLCASSLASWGRGPGNTIYFGEGSWLTVV.

The rearrangement uses TRBV4-3 and TRBJ1-1; D is unclear. Trimming took 4 bases from V and 5 from J, leaving 14 bases between them. The CDR3 length is 14 residues. Germline V CDR1 and CDR2: LGHNA, YSLEER. CDR3 sequence reads: CASSLTGLLTEAFF. In DNA form, the CDR3 reads TGCGCCAGCAGCCTTACGGGCCTCCTGACTGAAGCTTTCTTT.